The 29 T cell receptor beta chains given below trace back to one sample, sequenced in a study of cytomegalovirus exposure and HLA in healthy donors (dated by TCRdb to 2016 to 2017). Library preparation was by the immunoSEQ multiplex PCR assay. For the multiplex PCR, a mixture combining 60 forward primers for TCR Vbeta segments and 13 reverse primers for TCR Jbeta segments was used. TCRdb took over this immuneACCESS table, retaining in-frame rearrangements with V and J assigned. Such tables are incomplete; in checked studies, under half of the missing clones stem from an unresolved V gene, and the remainder is unexplained. A total of about 90,000 clones appear in this sample, roughly 70% of them only once. The ten largest make up roughly a sixth of the sample. Sequencing was carried out using PBMCs. The source is a woman younger than 30 in good health and CMV-seropositive.

The genes are TRBV19 and TRBJ1-1; D possibly corresponds to TRBD1 (6 bases). Trimming shortened V by 6 bases and J by 7 bases, and 24 bases separated the two germline ends. The CDR3 length is 16 residues. Germline V gene sequence: CDR1 LNHDA, CDR2 SQIVND (reference sequence). The CDR3 DNA sequence: TGTGCCAGTAGGCAGGCTGGGGGCAGGGGCGCCAATGAAGCTTTCTTT. It yields the protein CASRQAGGRGANEAFF.

The chain has TRBV10-3 and TRBJ1-3, with D perhaps matching TRBD1 (6 bases). There are 14 residues in the CDR3. CDR1 is ENHRY and CDR2 is SYGVKD in the germline V gene. Trimming pared 7 bases from V and 1 base from J, leaving 11 bases between. CDR3 residues: CAITAQGSGNTIYF. For the CDR3, the DNA is TGTGCCATCACGGCCCAGGGGTCTGGAAACACCATATATTTT.

As DNA, the CDR3 is TGTGCCAGCAGGGTAGGACATATGGGTGGCTACACCTTC. It is translated as CASRVGHMGGYTF. This chain connects TRBV2 to TRBJ1-2; D may be TRBD1 (5 bases). CDR3 size: 13 residues. Germline V gene lookup returns CDR1 SNHLY and CDR2 FYNNEI. Between the trimmed V and J ends, which lost 6 bases and 7 bases, there was a span of 15 bases.

The V gene is TRBV10-3, the J gene TRBJ1-1, with TRBD1 matching over 9 bases. The germline V gene has CDR1 ENHRY and CDR2 SYGVKD. The CDR3 runs 14 residues. V gave up 4 bases and J gave up 5 bases; unmatched junction bases: 5. CDR3 region: CAISVETGGTEAFF. CDR3 DNA sequence: TGTGCCATCAGTGTTGAGACAGGGGGTACTGAAGCTTTCTTT.

V and J are TRBV6-1 and TRBJ2-5; 10 bases match TRBD2. This CDR3 has 18 amino acids. V dropped 1 base and J dropped 3; count of bases not matched to a gene: 11. Germline V gene lookup returns CDR1 MNHNS and CDR2 SASEGT. In DNA form, the CDR3 reads TGTGCCAGCAGTGAAGAAGGTTTCGGGACTAGCGAAGAAGAGACCCAGTACTTC. This encodes CASSEEGFGTSEEETQYF.

This chain joins TRBV28 and TRBJ2-2; TRBD2 agrees at 12 bases. Germline V gives CDR1 MDHEN, CDR2 SYDVKM. The V gene end was trimmed by 1 base and the J gene end by 2 bases; junction bases not matched to a gene: 5. This CDR3 is 18 amino acids long. The CDR3 sequence: CASSLSSGRALNTGELFF. The DNA for the CDR3 is TGTGCCAGCAGTTTATCTAGCGGGAGGGCCCTTAACACCGGGGAGCTGTTTTTT.

The chain recombines TRBV6-1 with TRBJ1-1, with TRBD1 as a possible D gene (6 bases). Trimming cost V 3 bases and J 4 bases, with 12 bases left between them. The CDR3 contains 14 residues. Germline V gene lookup returns CDR1 MNHNS and CDR2 SASEGT. Written as DNA, the CDR3 is TGTGCCAGCAGTGATGGGGGGGCGAGCACTGAAGCTTTCTTT. Protein product: CASSDGGASTEAFF.

This CDR3 is CATSREQGYSNQPQHF. CDR3 coding DNA: TGTGCCACCAGCAGGGAGCAGGGGTATAGCAATCAGCCCCAGCATTTT. V usage is TRBV15 and J usage is TRBJ1-5, with a weak D call TRBD1 (6 bases). Germline CDR1 reads LNHNV; CDR2 reads YYDKDF (reference sequence). Deletions cut 3 bases from V and 0 bases from J, with 12 bases between. CDR3 size: 16 residues. Looking up the rest from reference TRBV15 and TRBJ1-5 gives the full variable domain: DAMVIQNPRYQVTQFGKPVTLSCSQTLNHNVMYWYQQKSSQAPKLLFHYYDKDFNNEADTPDNFQSRRPNTSFCFLDIRSPGLGDTAMYLCATSREQGYSNQPQHFGDGTRLSIL.

V gene TRBV13 combines with J gene TRBJ1-1, with 7 nucleotides matching TRBD1. CDR1 is PRHDT and CDR2 is FYEKMQ in the germline V gene (reference sequence). J was trimmed by 1 base and V by 5 bases; bases with no gene match: 7. This CDR3 is built from 15 residues. The CDR3 is CASSLTDRRNTEAFF. Here the CDR3 DNA reads TGTGCCAGCAGCCTGACGGACAGGAGGAACACTGAAGCTTTCTTT.

The V and J genes are TRBV5-8 and TRBJ2-4; 9 bases match TRBD1. V lost 4 bases and J lost 6; bases outside the gene matches: 14. The CDR3 is 17 amino acids. Germline assignment: CDR1 SGHTS and CDR2 YDEGEE. CDR3 amino acids: CASSPPGQGPRLNIQYF. CDR3 nucleotide sequence: TGTGCCAGCAGCCCGCCGGGACAGGGTCCTCGATTAAACATTCAGTACTTC.

The chain is built from TRBV7-9 and TRBJ2-2; TRBD1 matches at 7 bases. There are 16 residues in the CDR3. Germline V lookup: CDR1 SEHNR, CDR2 FQNEAQ (reference sequence). J was trimmed by 0 bases and V by 0 bases; bases with no gene match: 1. CDR3 in amino acids: CASSLAGQPNTGELFF. The CDR3 DNA reads as TGTGCCAGCAGCTTAGCGGGACAGCCGAACACCGGGGAGCTGTTTTTT.

The rearrangement links TRBV2 to TRBJ2-2, with D possibly matching TRBD1 (5 bases). The V and J ends lost 8 bases and 2 bases respectively, with 18 bases between them. This CDR3 is built from 16 residues. Germline CDR1 reads SNHLY; CDR2 reads FYNNEI. CDR3 sequence: CASSRSVRGNTGELFF. The DNA of the CDR3 is TGTGCCAGCTCGCGATCGGTAAGGGGTAACACCGGGGAGCTGTTTTTT.

The chain employs TRBV9 and TRBJ1-2, with TRBD1 as a possible D gene (5 bases). Germline CDR1 SGDLS, CDR2 YYNGEE. The CDR3 is made up of 14 amino acids. V lost 3 bases, J lost 7 bases, and 16 bases lay in between. CDR3 loop: CASSEHQGKSGYTF. CDR3 nucleotides: TGTGCCAGCAGCGAGCATCAGGGTAAGAGTGGCTACACCTTC.

The genes are TRBV6-1 and TRBJ2-5; D might be TRBD1 (6 bases). The CDR3 totals 17 residues. Germline V gene lookup returns CDR1 MNHNS and CDR2 SASEGT. V lost 0 bases to trimming and J lost 2 bases, with 16 bases between them. CDR3 sequence reads: CASSEAGAWGIQETQYF. In DNA form, the CDR3 reads TGTGCCAGCAGTGAAGCGGGGGCGTGGGGAATTCAAGAGACCCAGTACTTC.

V usage is TRBV7-6 and J usage is TRBJ2-3; 7 bases are a match to TRBD1. Losses at the gene ends were 5 bases for V and 8 bases for J; bases not matched to a gene: 10. The CDR3 is 14 residues long. Germline V gene data show CDR1 as SGHVS and CDR2 as FNYEAQ. CDR3 bases: TGTGCCAGCAGCAACAGGGGAACCGATGGTACGCAGTATTTT. Amino acid sequence: CASSNRGTDGTQYF.

The J gene is TRBJ1-5, the V gene TRBV19, with D possibly matching TRBD1 (6 bases). Germline V gene lookup returns CDR1 LNHDA and CDR2 SQIVND (reference sequence). CDR3 length: 14 amino acids. The germline V and J ends were trimmed by 5 bases and 1 base, with 9 bases remaining between them. The CDR3 region has the DNA TGTGCCAGTAGTGTCCAGGGGAGCAATCAGCCCCAGCATTTT. Encoded protein: CASSVQGSNQPQHF. The whole variable domain, filled in from reference TRBV19 and TRBJ1-5, reads DGGITQSPKYLFRKEGQNVTLSCEQNLNHDAMYWYRQDPGQGLRLIYYSQIVNDFQKGDIAEGYSVSREKKESFPLTVTSAQKNPTAFYLCASSVQGSNQPQHFGDGTRLSIL.

The chain links TRBV19 to TRBJ2-1; the D gene is possibly TRBD2 (5 bases). Germline V lookup: CDR1 LNHDA, CDR2 SQIVND (reference sequence). The CDR3 runs 11 residues. With 7 bases removed from V and 4 bases from J, the gap between germline ends came to 5 bases. CDR3 in DNA: TGTGCCAGTACGGGATACAATGAGCAGTTCTTC. Its protein is CASTGYNEQFF.

This clone was seen a few times. The gene calls are TRBV9 and TRBJ2-1; TRBD2 matches 7 bases. The V gene's germline CDR1 is SGDLS and CDR2 YYNGEE. The CDR3 length is 16 residues. J gave up 5 bases and V 4 bases, and 12 bases lay outside the gene matches. The CDR3 DNA reads TGTGCCAGCAGCTCCCGGACTAGTTTGGATCACAATGAGCAGTTCTTC. It specifies CASSSRTSLDHNEQFF.

This chain joins TRBV28 and TRBJ2-3; TRBD1 matches 7 bases. The germline gives CDR1 MDHEN, CDR2 SYDVKM. The CDR3 contains 14 residues. V shed 6 bases and J 4 bases; nucleotides not matched to a gene: 7. CDR3 bases: TGTGCCAGCAGCGAGGGACAGAGAGCAGATACGCAGTATTTT. Protein sequence: CASSEGQRADTQYF.

The chain carries TRBV9 and TRBJ1-2, with TRBD1 matching 10 bases. V was clipped by 0 bases and J by 6 bases; unmatched bases: 5. The germline gives CDR1 SGDLS, CDR2 YYNGEE. This CDR3 comprises 15 residues. The DNA of the CDR3 is TGTGCCAGCAGCGTAGGACAGGGGGCGTATGATGGCTACACCTTC. Its translation is CASSVGQGAYDGYTF.

V is TRBV9 and J is TRBJ2-4; 13 nucleotides align to TRBD2. CDR1 SGDLS and CDR2 YYNGEE come from the germline V gene. Losses at the gene ends were 4 bases for V and 1 base for J; bases not matched to a gene: 11. The CDR3 covers 19 residues. The CDR3 spells CASSPGTSGDRGAKNIQYF. For the CDR3, the DNA is TGTGCCAGCAGCCCTGGGACTAGCGGGGATCGGGGGGCCAAAAACATTCAGTACTTC.

The CDR3 spells CASRGQGTEAFF. Here the CDR3 DNA reads TGTGCCAGCAGGGGGCAGGGGACTGAAGCTTTCTTT. The rearrangement links TRBV2 to TRBJ1-1, with D maybe TRBD1 (6 bases). The CDR3 has 12 amino acids. Germline V gene sequence: CDR1 SNHLY, CDR2 FYNNEI. V was pared by 6 bases and J by 5 bases, with 10 bases between.

The chain joins TRBV5-1 to TRBJ2-7; 8 bases line up with TRBD2. V gave up 4 bases and J gave up 1 base; unmatched junction bases: 4. The CDR3 sequence is 14 residues long. Germline V CDR1 and CDR2: SGHRS, YFSETQ. Here the CDR3 DNA reads TGCGCCAGCAGCCCCGGACTAGCTTCCTACGAGCAGTACTTC. Its translation is CASSPGLASYEQYF.

The V call is TRBV9, the J call TRBJ1-2; D is undetermined. V gave up 4 bases and J gave up 2 bases, with 12 bases separating them. The CDR3 is made up of 14 amino acids. Germline CDR1 SGDLS, CDR2 YYNGEE. CDR3 in DNA: TGTGCCAGCAGCCCCCGGGGAGAAAACTATGGCTACACCTTC. Protein: CASSPRGENYGYTF.

This chain joins TRBV4-1 and TRBJ2-1; maybe TRBD2 (5 bases). The CDR3 consists of 16 residues. V lost 1 base and J 7 bases, leaving 17 bases between the germline ends. In germline, CDR1 is MGHRA, CDR2 YSYEKL. The CDR3 coding sequence is TGCGCCAGCAGCCAAGTTGTGGGAGTATTGAAGAATGAGCAGTTCTTC. Its translation: CASSQVVGVLKNEQFF.

This chain uses TRBV7-2 with TRBJ1-2; unclear D gene. Germline assignment: CDR1 SGHTA and CDR2 FQGNSA. Trimming pared 1 base from V and 2 bases from J, leaving 11 bases between. CDR3 length equals 15 residues. CDR3 region: CASSLVIQINYGYTF. DNA for the CDR3: TGTGCCAGCAGCTTAGTGATCCAGATAAACTATGGCTACACCTTC.

The J gene is TRBJ2-1, the V gene TRBV11-2; 8 bases line up with TRBD2. The CDR3 has 17 amino acids. CDR1 is SGHAT, CDR2 FQNNGV, per germline. The junction had 7 bases not matched to a gene; V was cut back by 1 base and J by 2 bases. In nucleotides, the CDR3 is TGTGCCAGCAGCTTAGTCGGGACTAGTGTGCCCTACAATGAGCAGTTCTTC. Residues: CASSLVGTSVPYNEQFF.

CDR3 nucleotide sequence: TGTGCCAGCAGCTTAGCGGGGGCCTCTCTAAATGGCTACACCTTC. Amino acids: CASSLAGASLNGYTF. The rearrangement uses TRBV7-6 and TRBJ1-2, with D possibly matching TRBD1 (6 bases). With 0 bases removed from V and 6 bases from J, the gap between germline ends came to 14 bases. This CDR3 is 15 amino acids long. The germline CDR1 and CDR2 sequences are SGHVS and FNYEAQ.

The chain carries TRBV6-5 and TRBJ1-4; D uncertain. V was trimmed by 6 bases and J by 5 bases, leaving 16 bases between them. The CDR3 contains 15 residues. Germline loops: CDR1 MNHEY, CDR2 SVGAGI. This CDR3 reads CASRPREWGNEKLFF. As DNA, the CDR3 is TGTGCCAGCAGGCCCCGGGAGTGGGGAAATGAAAAACTGTTTTTT.